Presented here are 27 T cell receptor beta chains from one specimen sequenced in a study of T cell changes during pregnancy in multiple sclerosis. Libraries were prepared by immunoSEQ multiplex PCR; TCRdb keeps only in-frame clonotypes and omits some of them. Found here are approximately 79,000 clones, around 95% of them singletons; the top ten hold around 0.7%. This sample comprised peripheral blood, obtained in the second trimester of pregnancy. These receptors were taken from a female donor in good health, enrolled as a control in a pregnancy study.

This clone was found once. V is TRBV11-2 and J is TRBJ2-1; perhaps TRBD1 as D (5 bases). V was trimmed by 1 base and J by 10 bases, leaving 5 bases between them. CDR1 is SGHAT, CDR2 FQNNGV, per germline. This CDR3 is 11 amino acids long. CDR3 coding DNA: TGTGCCAGCAGCTTAGGACAGGAGCAGTTCTTC. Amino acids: CASSLGQEQFF.

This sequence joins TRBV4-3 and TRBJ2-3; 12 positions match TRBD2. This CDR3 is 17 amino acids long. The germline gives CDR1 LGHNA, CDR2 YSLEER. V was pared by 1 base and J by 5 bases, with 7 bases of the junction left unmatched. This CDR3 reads CASSQGASGGAEDTQYF. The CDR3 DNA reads TGCGCCAGCAGCCAAGGGGCTAGCGGGGGGGCCGAAGATACGCAGTATTTT.

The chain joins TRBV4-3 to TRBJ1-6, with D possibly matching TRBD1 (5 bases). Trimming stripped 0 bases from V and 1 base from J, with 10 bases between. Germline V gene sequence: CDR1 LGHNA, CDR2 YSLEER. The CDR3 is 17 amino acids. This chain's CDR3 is CASSQDVGASYNSPLHF. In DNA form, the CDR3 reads TGCGCCAGCAGCCAAGACGTAGGGGCATCCTATAATTCACCCCTCCACTTT.

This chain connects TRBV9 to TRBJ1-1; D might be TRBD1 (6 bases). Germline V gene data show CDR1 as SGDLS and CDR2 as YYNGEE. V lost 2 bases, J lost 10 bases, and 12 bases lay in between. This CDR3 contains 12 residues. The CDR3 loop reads CASSVTGLGAFF. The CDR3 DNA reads TGTGCCAGCAGCGTTACAGGGTTGGGAGCTTTCTTT.

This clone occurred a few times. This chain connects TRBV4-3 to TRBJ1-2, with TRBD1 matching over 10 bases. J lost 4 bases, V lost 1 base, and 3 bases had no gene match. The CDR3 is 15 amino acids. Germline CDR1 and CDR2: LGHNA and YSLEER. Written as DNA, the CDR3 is TGCGCCAGCAGCCAAGGGACAGGGGGATTCTATGGCTACACCTTC. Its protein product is CASSQGTGGFYGYTF.

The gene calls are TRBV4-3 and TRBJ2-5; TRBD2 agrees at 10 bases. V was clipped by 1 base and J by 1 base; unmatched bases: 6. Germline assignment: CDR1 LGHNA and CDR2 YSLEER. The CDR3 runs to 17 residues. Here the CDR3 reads CASSQVAGGPSQETQYF. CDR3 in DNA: TGCGCCAGCAGCCAAGTAGCGGGGGGCCCCTCCCAAGAGACCCAGTACTTC.

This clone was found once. In DNA form, the CDR3 reads TGTGCCAGCAGTCGCTCACGTCGGGTGCCAGAAGATGAGCAGTTCTTC. Translating it yields CASSRSRRVPEDEQFF. The J gene is TRBJ2-1, the V gene TRBV11-3, with no clear D. The ends were cut back, 6 bases at V and 8 bases at J, with 23 bases in the middle. The CDR3 is 16 residues long. The germline CDR1 and CDR2 sequences are SGHNT and YENEEA.

The CDR3 is CASSPRTASQKIYGYTF. As DNA, the CDR3 is TGTGCCAGTAGCCCCCGGACAGCGAGCCAGAAAATTTATGGCTACACCTTC. This chain joins TRBV19 and TRBJ1-2, with a tentative D call TRBD1 (6 bases). V lost 6 bases to trimming and J lost 5 bases, with 25 bases between them. Germline CDR1 LNHDA, CDR2 SQIVND (reference sequence). The CDR3 is 17 amino acids.

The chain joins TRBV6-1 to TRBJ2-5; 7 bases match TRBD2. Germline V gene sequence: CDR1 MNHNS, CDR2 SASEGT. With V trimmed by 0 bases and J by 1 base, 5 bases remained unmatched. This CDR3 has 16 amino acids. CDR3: CASSEAARGIQETQYF. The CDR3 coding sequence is TGTGCCAGCAGTGAAGCGGCGCGGGGGATCCAAGAGACCCAGTACTTC.

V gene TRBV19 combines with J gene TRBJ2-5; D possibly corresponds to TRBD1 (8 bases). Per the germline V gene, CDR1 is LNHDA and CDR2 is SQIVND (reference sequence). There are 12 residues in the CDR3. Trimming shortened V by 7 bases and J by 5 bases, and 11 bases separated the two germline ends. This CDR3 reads CASTQGGETQYF. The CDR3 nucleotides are TGTGCCAGTACACAGGGGGGGGAGACCCAGTACTTC.

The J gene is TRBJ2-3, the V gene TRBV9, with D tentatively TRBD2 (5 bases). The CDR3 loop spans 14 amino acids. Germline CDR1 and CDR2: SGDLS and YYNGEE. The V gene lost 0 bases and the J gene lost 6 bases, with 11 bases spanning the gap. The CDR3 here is CASSVVGRADTQYF. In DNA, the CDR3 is TGTGCCAGCAGCGTAGTTGGGCGGGCTGATACGCAGTATTTT.

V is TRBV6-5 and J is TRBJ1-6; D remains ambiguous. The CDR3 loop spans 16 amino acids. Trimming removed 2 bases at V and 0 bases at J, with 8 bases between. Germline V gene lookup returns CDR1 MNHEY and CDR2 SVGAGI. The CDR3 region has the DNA TGTGCCAGCAGTTACGGACTGAGCTCCTATAATTCACCCCTCCACTTT. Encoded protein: CASSYGLSSYNSPLHF.

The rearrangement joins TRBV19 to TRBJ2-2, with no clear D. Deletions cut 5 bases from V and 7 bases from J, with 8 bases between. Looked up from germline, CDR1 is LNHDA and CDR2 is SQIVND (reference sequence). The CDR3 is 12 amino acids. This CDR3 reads CASSLRNGELFF. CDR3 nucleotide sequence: TGTGCCAGTAGTCTCAGGAACGGGGAGCTGTTTTTT.

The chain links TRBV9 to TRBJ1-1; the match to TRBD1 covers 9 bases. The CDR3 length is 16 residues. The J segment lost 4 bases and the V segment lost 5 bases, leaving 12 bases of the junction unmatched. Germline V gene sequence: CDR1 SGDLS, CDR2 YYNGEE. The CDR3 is CASSGGQGVLLTEAFF. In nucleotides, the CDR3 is TGTGCCAGCAGTGGGGGACAGGGCGTGCTGCTCACTGAAGCTTTCTTT.

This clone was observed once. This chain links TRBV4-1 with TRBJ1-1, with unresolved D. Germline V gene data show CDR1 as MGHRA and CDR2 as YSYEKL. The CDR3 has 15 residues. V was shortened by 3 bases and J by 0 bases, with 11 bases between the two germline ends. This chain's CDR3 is CASSQLPLVNTEAFF. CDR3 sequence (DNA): TGCGCCAGCAGCCAGCTACCATTAGTGAACACTGAAGCTTTCTTT.

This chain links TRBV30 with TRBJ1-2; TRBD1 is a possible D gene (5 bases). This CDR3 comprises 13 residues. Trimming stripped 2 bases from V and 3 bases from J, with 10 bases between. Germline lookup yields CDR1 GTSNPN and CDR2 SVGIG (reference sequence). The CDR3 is CAWSPVRDYGYTF. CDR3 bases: TGTGCCTGGAGTCCCGTCAGGGACTATGGCTACACCTTC.

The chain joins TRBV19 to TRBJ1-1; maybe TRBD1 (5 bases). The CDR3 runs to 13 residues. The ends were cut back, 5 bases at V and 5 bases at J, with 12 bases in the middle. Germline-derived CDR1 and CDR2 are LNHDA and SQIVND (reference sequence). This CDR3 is CASSDSRETEAFF. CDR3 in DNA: TGTGCCAGTAGTGACAGCAGGGAAACTGAAGCTTTCTTT.

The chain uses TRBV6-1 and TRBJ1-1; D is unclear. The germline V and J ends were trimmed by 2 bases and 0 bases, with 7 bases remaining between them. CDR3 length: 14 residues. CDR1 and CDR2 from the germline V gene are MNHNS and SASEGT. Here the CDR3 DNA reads TGTGCCAGCAGTGAACCAGTAATGAACACTGAAGCTTTCTTT. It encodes CASSEPVMNTEAFF.

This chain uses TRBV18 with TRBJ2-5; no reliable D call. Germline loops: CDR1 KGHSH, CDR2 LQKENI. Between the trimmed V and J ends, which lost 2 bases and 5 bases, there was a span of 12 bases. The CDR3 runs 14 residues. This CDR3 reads CASSPGWLEETQYF. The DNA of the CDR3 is TGTGCCAGCTCACCAGGATGGCTGGAGGAGACCCAGTACTTC.

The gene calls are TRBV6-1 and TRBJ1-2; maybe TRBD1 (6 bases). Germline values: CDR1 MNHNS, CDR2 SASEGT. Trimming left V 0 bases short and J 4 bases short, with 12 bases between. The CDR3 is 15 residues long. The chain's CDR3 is CASSEAGHTFYGYTF. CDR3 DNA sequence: TGTGCCAGCAGTGAAGCGGGACACACATTCTATGGCTACACCTTC.

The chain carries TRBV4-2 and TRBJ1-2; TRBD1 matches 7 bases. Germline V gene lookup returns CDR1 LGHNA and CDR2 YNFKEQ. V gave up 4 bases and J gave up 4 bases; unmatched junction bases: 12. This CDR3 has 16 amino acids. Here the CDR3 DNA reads TGTGCCAGCAGCCCCGCCCCAGGGACAGTCCTCTATGGCTACACCTTC. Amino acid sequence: CASSPAPGTVLYGYTF.

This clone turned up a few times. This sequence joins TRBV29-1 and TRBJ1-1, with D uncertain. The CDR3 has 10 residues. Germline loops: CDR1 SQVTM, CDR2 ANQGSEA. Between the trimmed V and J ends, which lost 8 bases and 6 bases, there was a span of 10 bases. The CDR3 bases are TGCAGCCCTGGAGGCGCTGAAGCTTTCTTT. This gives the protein CSPGGAEAFF. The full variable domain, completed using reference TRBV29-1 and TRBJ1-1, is SAVISQKPSRDICQRGTSLTIQCQVDSQVTMMFWYRQQPGQSLTLIATANQGSEATYESGFVIDKFPISRPNLTFSTLTVSNMSPEDSSIYLCSPGGAEAFFGQGTRLTVV.

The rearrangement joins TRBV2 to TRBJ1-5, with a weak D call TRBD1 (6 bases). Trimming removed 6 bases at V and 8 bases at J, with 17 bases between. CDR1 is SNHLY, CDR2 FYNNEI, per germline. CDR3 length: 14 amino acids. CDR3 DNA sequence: TGTGCCAGCAGCGCCTACCGGGACACCGAGCCCCAGCATTTT. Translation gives CASSAYRDTEPQHF.

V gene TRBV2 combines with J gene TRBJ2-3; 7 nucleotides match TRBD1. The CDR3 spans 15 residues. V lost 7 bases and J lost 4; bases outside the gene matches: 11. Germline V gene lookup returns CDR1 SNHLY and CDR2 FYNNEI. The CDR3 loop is CASKAPNRGSDTQYF. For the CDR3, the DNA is TGTGCCAGCAAAGCTCCGAACAGGGGATCAGATACGCAGTATTTT.

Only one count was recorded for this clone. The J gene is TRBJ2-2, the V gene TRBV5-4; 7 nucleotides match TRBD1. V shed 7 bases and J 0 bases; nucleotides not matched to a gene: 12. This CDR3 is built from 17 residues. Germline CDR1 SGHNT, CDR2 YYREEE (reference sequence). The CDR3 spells CASGDRARRPNTGELFF. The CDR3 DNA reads TGTGCCAGCGGCGACAGGGCGCGACGACCGAACACCGGGGAGCTGTTTTTT.

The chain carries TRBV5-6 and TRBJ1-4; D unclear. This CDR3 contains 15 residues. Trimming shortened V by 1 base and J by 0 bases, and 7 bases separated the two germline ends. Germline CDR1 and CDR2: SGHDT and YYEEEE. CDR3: CASSLTVATNEKLFF. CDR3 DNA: TGTGCCAGCAGCTTGACAGTAGCAACTAATGAAAAACTGTTTTTT.

For the CDR3, the DNA is TGTGCCAGCAGCCATCGGCTAGCGGGGGGCGGTGATGAGCAGTTCTTC. It codes for CASSHRLAGGGDEQFF. The genes are TRBV4-2 and TRBJ2-1, with TRBD2 matching 11 bases. The junction had 9 bases not matched to a gene; V was cut back by 3 bases and J by 8 bases. The CDR3 contains 16 residues. In germline, CDR1 is LGHNA, CDR2 YNFKEQ.